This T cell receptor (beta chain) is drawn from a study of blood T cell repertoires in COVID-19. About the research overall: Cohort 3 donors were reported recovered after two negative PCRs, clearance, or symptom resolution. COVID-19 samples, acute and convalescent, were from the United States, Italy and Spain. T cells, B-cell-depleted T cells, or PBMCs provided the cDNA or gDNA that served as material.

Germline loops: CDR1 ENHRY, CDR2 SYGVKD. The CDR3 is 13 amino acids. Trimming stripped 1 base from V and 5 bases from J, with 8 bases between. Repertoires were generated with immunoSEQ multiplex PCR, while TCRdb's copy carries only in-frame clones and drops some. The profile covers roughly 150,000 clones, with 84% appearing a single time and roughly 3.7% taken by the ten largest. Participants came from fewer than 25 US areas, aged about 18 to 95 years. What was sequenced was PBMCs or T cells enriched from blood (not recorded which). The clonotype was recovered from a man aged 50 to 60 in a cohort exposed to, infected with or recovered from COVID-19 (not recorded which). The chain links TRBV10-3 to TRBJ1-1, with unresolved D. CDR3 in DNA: TGTGCCATCAGTGAGTTAGTCTATACTGAAGCTTTCTTT. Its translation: CAISELVYTEAFF.